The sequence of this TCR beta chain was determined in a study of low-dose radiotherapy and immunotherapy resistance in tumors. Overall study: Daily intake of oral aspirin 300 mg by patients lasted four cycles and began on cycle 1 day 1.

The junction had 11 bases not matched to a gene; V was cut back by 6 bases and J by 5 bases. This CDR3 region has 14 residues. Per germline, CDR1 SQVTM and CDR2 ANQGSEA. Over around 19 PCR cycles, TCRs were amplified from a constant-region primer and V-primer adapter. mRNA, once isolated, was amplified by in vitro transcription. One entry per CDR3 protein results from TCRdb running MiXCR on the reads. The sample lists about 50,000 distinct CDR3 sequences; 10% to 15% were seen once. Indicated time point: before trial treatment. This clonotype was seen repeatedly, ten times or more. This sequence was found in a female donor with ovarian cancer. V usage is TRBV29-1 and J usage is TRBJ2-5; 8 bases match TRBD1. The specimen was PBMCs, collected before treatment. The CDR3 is CSVQTGTGHETQYF. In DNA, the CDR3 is TGCAGCGTGCAAACCGGGACAGGACACGAGACCCAGTACTTC.